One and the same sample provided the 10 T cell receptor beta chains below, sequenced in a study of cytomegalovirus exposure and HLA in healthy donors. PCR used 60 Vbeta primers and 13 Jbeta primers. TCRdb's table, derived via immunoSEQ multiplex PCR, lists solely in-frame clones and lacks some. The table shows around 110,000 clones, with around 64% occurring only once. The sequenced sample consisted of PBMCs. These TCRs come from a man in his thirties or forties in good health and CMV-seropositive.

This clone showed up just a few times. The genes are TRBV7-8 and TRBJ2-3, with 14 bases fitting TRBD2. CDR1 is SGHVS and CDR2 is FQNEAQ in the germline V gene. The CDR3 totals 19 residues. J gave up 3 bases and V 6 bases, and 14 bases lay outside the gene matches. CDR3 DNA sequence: TGTGCCAGCAGTTCCCACCCCGGGACTAGCGGGAGTTCGACAGATACGCAGTATTTT. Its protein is CASSSHPGTSGSSTDTQYF.

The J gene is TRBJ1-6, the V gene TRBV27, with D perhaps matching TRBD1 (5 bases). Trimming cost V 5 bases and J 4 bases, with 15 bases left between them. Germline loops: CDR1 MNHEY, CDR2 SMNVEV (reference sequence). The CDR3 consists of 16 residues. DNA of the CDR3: TGTGCCAGCAGTCCCCTACCACAGGTTTATAATTCACCCCTCCACTTT. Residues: CASSPLPQVYNSPLHF.

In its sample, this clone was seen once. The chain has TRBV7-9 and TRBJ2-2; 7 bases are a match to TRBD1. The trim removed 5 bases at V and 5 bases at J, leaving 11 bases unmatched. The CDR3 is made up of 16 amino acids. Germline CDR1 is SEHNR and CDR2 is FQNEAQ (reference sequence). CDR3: CASSPQGRGRTGELFF. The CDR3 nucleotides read TGTGCCAGCAGCCCACAGGGGCGCGGTAGGACCGGGGAGCTGTTTTTT. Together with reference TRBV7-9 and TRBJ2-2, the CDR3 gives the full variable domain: DTGVSQNPRHKITKRGQNVTFRCDPISEHNRLYWYRQTLGQGPEFLTYFQNEAQLEKSRLLSDRFSAERPKGSFSTLEIQRTEQGDSAMYLCASSPQGRGRTGELFFGEGSRLTVL.

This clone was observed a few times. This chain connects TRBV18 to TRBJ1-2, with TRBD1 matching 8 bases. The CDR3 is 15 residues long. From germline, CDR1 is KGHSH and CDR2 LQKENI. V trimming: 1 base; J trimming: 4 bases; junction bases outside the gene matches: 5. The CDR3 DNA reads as TGTGCCAGCTCACCACGACAGGGGACCCCCTATGGCTACACCTTC. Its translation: CASSPRQGTPYGYTF.

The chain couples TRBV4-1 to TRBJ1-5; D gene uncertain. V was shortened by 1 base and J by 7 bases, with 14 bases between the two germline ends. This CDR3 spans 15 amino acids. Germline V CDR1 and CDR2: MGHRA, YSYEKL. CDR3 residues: CASSQGGVVSQPQHF. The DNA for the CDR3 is TGCGCCAGCAGCCAAGGCGGGGTTGTCAGCCAGCCCCAGCATTTT.

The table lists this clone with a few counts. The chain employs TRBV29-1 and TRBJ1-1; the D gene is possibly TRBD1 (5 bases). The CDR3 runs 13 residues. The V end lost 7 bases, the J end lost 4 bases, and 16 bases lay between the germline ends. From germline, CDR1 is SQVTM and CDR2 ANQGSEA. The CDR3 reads CSGTQGWGTEAFF. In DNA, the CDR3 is TGCAGCGGAACCCAGGGCTGGGGCACTGAAGCTTTCTTT.

CDR3 coding DNA: TGTGCCAGCGGATCATCAGCGGACACCGGGGAGCTGTTTTTT. It yields the protein CASGSSADTGELFF. The chain is built from TRBV7-2 and TRBJ2-2; tentative D call: TRBD2 (5 bases). Per germline, CDR1 SGHTA and CDR2 FQGNSA. The CDR3 loop spans 14 amino acids. Trimming cost V 8 bases and J 3 bases, with 13 bases left between them. The full variable domain, in which reference TRBV7-2 and TRBJ2-2 provide the parts outside the CDR3, is GAGVSQSPSNKVTEKGKDVELRCDPISGHTALYWYRQSLGQGLEFLIYFQGNSAPDKSGLPSDRFSAERTGGSVSTLTIQRTQQEDSAVYLCASGSSADTGELFFGEGSRLTVL.

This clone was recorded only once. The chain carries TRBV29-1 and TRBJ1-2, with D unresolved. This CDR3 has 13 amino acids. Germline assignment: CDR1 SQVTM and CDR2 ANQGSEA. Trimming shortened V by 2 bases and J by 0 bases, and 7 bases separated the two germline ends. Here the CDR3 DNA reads TGCAGCGTTGAAACCGGGACTAACTATGGCTACACCTTC. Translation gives CSVETGTNYGYTF.

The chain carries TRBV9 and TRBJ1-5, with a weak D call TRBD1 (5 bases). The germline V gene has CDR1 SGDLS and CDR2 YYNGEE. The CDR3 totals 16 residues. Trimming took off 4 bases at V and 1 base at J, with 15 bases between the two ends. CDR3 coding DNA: TGTGCCAGCAGCTATACTGACGACAGAAGCAATCAGCCCCAGCATTTT. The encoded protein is CASSYTDDRSNQPQHF.

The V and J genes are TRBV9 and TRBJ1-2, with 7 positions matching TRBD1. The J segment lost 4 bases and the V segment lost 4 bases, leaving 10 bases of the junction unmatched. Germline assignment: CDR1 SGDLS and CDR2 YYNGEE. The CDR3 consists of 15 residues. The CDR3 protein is CASSPLGTDVYGYTF. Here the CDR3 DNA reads TGTGCCAGCAGCCCTCTCGGGACAGATGTCTATGGCTACACCTTC.